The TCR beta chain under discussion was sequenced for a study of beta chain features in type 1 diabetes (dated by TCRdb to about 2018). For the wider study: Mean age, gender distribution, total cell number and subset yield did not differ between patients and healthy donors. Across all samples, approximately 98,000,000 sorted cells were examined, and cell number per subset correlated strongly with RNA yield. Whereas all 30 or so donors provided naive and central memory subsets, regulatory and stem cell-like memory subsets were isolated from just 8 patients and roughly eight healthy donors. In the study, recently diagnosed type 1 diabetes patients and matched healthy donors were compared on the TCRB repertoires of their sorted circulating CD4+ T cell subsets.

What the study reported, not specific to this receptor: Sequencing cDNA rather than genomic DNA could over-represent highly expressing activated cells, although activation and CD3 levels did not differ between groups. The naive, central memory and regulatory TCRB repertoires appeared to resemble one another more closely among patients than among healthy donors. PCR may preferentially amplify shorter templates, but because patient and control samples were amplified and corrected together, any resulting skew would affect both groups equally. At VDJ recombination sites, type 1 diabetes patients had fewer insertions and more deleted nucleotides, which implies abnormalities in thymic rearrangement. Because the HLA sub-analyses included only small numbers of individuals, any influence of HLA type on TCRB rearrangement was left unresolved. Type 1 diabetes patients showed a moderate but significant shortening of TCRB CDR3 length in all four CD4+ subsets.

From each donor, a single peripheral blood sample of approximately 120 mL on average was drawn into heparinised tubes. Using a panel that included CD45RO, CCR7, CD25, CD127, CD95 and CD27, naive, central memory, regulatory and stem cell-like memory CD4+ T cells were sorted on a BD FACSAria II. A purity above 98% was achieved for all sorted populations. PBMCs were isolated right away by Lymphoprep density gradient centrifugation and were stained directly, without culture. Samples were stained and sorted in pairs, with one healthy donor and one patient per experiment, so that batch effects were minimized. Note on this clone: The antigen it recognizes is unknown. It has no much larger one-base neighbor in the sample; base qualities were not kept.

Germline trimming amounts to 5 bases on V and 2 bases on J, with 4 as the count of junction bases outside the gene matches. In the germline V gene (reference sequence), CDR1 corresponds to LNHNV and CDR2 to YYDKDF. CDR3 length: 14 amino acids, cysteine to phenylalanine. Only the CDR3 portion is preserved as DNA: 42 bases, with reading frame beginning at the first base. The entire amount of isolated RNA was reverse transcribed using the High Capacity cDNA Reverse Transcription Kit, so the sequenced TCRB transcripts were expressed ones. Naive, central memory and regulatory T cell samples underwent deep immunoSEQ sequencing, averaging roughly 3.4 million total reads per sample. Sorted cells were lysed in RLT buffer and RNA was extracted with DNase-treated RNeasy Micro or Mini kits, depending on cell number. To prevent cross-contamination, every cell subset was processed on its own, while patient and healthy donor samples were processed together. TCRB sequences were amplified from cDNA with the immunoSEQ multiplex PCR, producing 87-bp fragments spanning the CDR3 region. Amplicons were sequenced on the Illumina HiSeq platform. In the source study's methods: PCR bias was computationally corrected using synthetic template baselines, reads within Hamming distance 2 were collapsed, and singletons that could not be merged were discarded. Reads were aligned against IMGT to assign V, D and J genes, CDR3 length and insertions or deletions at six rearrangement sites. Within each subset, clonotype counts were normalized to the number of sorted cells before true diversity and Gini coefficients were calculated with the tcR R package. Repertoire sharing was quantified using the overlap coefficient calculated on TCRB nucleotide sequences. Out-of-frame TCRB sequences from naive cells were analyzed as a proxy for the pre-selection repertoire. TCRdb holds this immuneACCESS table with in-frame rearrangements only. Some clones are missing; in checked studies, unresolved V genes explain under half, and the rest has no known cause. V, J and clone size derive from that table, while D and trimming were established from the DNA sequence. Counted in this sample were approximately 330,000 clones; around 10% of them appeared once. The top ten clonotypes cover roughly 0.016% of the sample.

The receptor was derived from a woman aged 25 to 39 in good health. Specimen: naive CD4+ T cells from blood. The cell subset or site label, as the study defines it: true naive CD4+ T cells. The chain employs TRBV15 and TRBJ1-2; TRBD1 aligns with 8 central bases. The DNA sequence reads TGTGCCACCAGCCCCCGGACAGGGAACTATGGCTACACCTTC. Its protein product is CATSPRTGNYGYTF.